In its sample, the clone carrying this T cell receptor beta chain was seen once. The data derive from a study of shared T cell receptors in the human thymus. CDR3 size: 14 residues. Per germline, CDR1 MGHRA and CDR2 YSYEKL. Deletions cut 4 bases from V and 1 base from J, with 11 bases between. Sequenced by immunoSEQ multiplex PCR; TCRdb stores in-frame clones only, minus some. The data contain hundreds of thousands of clones, more than 75% of them seen just once; the ten biggest clones take up roughly 0.0086%. This sample was also put to use in a study of human thymus T cells.

The gene calls are TRBV4-1 and TRBJ2-7, with a possible D match to TRBD2 (5 bases). This TCR was sampled from a boy younger than two with a congenital heart defect. Sequences were obtained from thymocytes. The CDR3 DNA reads as TGCGCCAGCAGCCGCTCCCAGCGGTCCTACGAGCAGTACTTC. As protein: CASSRSQRSYEQYF.